These 15 T cell receptor beta chains share one sample of origin, sequenced in a study of metastatic and nonmetastatic thyroid tumors. TCRdb reanalyzed the PCR reads via MiXCR. The sample has 35,000 to 40,000 clones, approximately 30% seen once. Every patient underwent thyroid surgery untreated. Material for sequencing was blood. The receptors come from a male donor with papillary thyroid cancer or a benign thyroid nodule (not recorded which). Some clones in this sample may be carry-over from other donors' samples.

The CDR3: CATSKTGYGYTF. CDR3 DNA sequence: TGTGCCACCAGTAAGACAGGATATGGCTACACCTTC. This chain links TRBV24-1 with TRBJ1-2; a possible D gene is TRBD1 (6 bases). V gave up 6 bases and J gave up 5 bases, with 9 bases separating them. The length of the CDR3 is 12 residues. The V gene's germline CDR1 is KGHDR and CDR2 SFDVKD.

This clone was seen at least ten times. Being one base from a much bigger clone, this may be a read error. The sample carries other DNA sequences with the same CDR3. CDR3 in DNA: TGTGCCACGTTACAAAGAAAGAGCACAGATACACAGTATTTT. It yields the protein CATLQRKSTDTQYF. The gene calls are TRBV10-3 and TRBJ2-3; D remains unclear. From germline, CDR1 is ENHRY and CDR2 SYGVKD. The CDR3 covers 14 residues.

The rearrangement links TRBV2 to TRBJ2-1, with D maybe TRBD1 (6 bases). Germline CDR1 and CDR2: SNHLY and FYNNEI. CDR3 length: 15 residues. Trimming removed 2 bases at V and 6 bases at J, with 14 bases between. CDR3 sequence: CASSERPGAVNEQFF. The CDR3, as DNA: TGTGCCAGCAGTGAACGCCCAGGGGCGGTCAATGAGCAGTTCTTC. Supplemented by reference TRBV2 and TRBJ2-1, the full variable domain reads EPEVTQTPSHQVTQMGQEVILRCVPISNHLYFYWYRQILGQKVEFLVSFYNNEISEKSEIFDDQFSVERPDGSNFTLKIRSTKLEDSAMYFCASSERPGAVNEQFFGPGTRLTVL.

The chain couples TRBV3-1 to TRBJ2-7, with 7 nucleotides matching TRBD1. The CDR3 has 14 residues. The trim removed 4 bases at V and 0 bases at J, leaving 3 bases unmatched. Germline CDR1 and CDR2: LGHDT and YNNKEL (reference sequence). The CDR3 region is CASSRTGSSYEQYF. DNA for the CDR3: TGTGCCAGCAGCCGGACAGGTAGCTCCTACGAGCAGTACTTC.

This clone was found many times. The chain employs TRBV6-6 and TRBJ1-1; D is unclear. The germline gives CDR1 MNHNY, CDR2 SVGAGI (reference sequence). Between the trimmed V and J ends, which lost 0 bases and 3 bases, there was a span of 17 bases. The CDR3 loop spans 17 amino acids. CDR3 amino acids: CASSYSPDTAADTEAFF. The CDR3 nucleotides are TGTGCCAGCAGTTACTCGCCCGACACCGCTGCGGACACTGAAGCTTTCTTT.

By share, this clone ranks as medium-sized. This rearrangement joins TRBV28 to TRBJ2-7; TRBD2 matches 13 bases. CDR3 length: 14 amino acids. The junction had 3 bases not matched to a gene; V was cut back by 6 bases and J by 4 bases. Germline assignment: CDR1 MDHEN and CDR2 SYDVKM. CDR3 coding DNA: TGTGCCAGCAGGGGACTAGCGGGACGTTACGAGCAGTACTTC. It yields the protein CASRGLAGRYEQYF.

The chain links TRBV5-4 to TRBJ1-2; the D gene is possibly TRBD1 (6 bases). The V end was cut by 1 base, the J end by 0 bases, with 10 bases between. From germline, CDR1 is SGHNT and CDR2 YYREEE (reference sequence). This CDR3 has 15 amino acids. The CDR3 DNA is TGTGCCAGCAGCTTGCGGGACATCCCTAACTATGGCTACACCTTC. This translates into CASSLRDIPNYGYTF.

This clone is classed as medium-sized (0.01 to 0.1%). This chain uses TRBV2 with TRBJ2-7; the D gene could be TRBD1 or TRBD2 (5 bases each). This CDR3 region has 13 residues. CDR1 is SNHLY, CDR2 FYNNEI, per germline. The V and J ends lost 7 bases and 4 bases respectively, with 14 bases between them. The CDR3 DNA follows: TGTGCCAGCATTCGGGGCCGGGGATACGAGCAGTACTTC. This sequence encodes CASIRGRGYEQYF.

In this sample, this clone is medium-sized. The V gene is TRBV20-1, the J gene TRBJ1-1; D is possibly TRBD1 (6 bases). This CDR3 has 12 amino acids. In germline, CDR1 is DFQATT, CDR2 SNEGSKA (reference sequence). V lost 4 bases and J lost 1, with 7 bases in between. The DNA for the CDR3 is TGCAGTGCTAAGGGACAGAACACTGAAGCTTTCTTT. It codes for CSAKGQNTEAFF.

This clone has a handful of counts. The chain carries TRBV28 and TRBJ2-1; D is possibly TRBD1 or TRBD2 (5 bases each). CDR3 size: 14 residues. V was pared by 6 bases and J by 9 bases, with 18 bases between. Germline V lookup: CDR1 MDHEN, CDR2 SYDVKM. CDR3 protein: CASRPASGRGEQFF. CDR3 DNA: TGTGCCAGCAGACCGGCCTCAGGGAGAGGTGAGCAGTTCTTC.

This clone came up a few times. V usage is TRBV30 and J usage is TRBJ1-1; TRBD1 aligns across 7 bases. This CDR3 is 13 amino acids long. The V and J ends lost 4 bases and 1 base, in that order; junction bases with no gene match: 3. Germline CDR1 reads GTSNPN; CDR2 reads SVGIG (reference sequence). As DNA, the CDR3 is TGTGCCTGGAAACCAGGGGGGAACACTGAAGCTTTCTTT. It is translated as CAWKPGGNTEAFF.

At least ten counts were recorded for this clone. Just one base apart from a much larger clone, this may be a read error. This rearrangement joins TRBV15 to TRBJ2-1; 9 bases are shared with TRBD2. J was trimmed by 9 bases and V by 3 bases; bases with no gene match: 12. Germline assignment: CDR1 LNHNV and CDR2 YYDKDF (reference sequence). This CDR3 spans 16 amino acids. This chain's CDR3 is CATSRGGRLAGTEQFF. CDR3 DNA: TGTGCCACCAGCAGGGGAGGGCGGCTAGCGGGGACTGAGCAGTTCTTC.

The V and J genes are TRBV10-2 and TRBJ2-7; possible D gene TRBD2, 6 bases. CDR3 length: 13 residues. The germline gives CDR1 WSHSY, CDR2 SAAADI. Between the trimmed V and J ends, which lost 6 bases and 9 bases, there was a span of 18 bases. The DNA of the CDR3 is TGCGCCAGCAGGCCGGGACTCCAGTCGGGGCAGTACTTC. It yields the protein CASRPGLQSGQYF.

V gene TRBV10-3 combines with J gene TRBJ2-7; 8 bases match TRBD2. Trimming took 0 bases from V and 3 from J; bases not matched to a gene: 13. The CDR3 runs to 18 residues. Germline-derived CDR1 and CDR2 are ENHRY and SYGVKD. The CDR3 DNA sequence: TGTGCCATCAGTGAGTCGCCCCCTTGGAGCGGGAGCAACTACGAGCAGTACTTC. It translates to CAISESPPWSGSNYEQYF.

This clone was counted a few times. The genes are TRBV5-1 and TRBJ1-1, with D tentatively TRBD1 (6 bases). Trimming shortened V by 3 bases and J by 4 bases, and 13 bases separated the two germline ends. Germline-derived CDR1 and CDR2 are SGHRS and YFSETQ. This CDR3 is built from 14 residues. The CDR3 loop reads CASSWGGGATEAFF. CDR3 DNA sequence: TGCGCCAGCAGCTGGGGCGGGGGCGCCACTGAAGCTTTCTTT.